The 10 T cell receptor beta chains listed next were all sequenced from one sample in a study of identical twins. MiXCR was run by TCRdb on the 5' RACE reads, yielding one entry per CDR3 protein. The table shows about 430,000 distinct CDR3 sequences, with around a sixth occurring only once. Material for sequencing was naive T cells sorted from blood. The receptors come from a man aged 50 to 60 in good health.

This clonotype was observed a few times. This chain connects TRBV20-1 to TRBJ2-3; unclear D gene. The CDR3 has 17 amino acids. Trimming pared 1 base from V and 6 bases from J, leaving 23 bases between. CDR1 and CDR2 from the germline V gene are DFQATT and SNEGSKA (reference sequence). The CDR3 DNA follows: TGCAGTGCTAGAGGCGGATCGTTCGGGCCCCGCGTGGATACGCAGTATTTT. Translating it yields CSARGGSFGPRVDTQYF.

This clonotype was counted ten times or more. The genes are TRBV5-6 and TRBJ2-5; D is unresolved. Trimming stripped 0 bases from V and 7 bases from J, with 7 bases between. This CDR3 is 12 amino acids long. The germline gives CDR1 SGHDT, CDR2 YYEEEE. Written as DNA, the CDR3 is TGTGCCAGCAGCTTGGCCACCGGGACCCAGTACTTC. Encoded protein: CASSLATGTQYF.

This clonotype has ten or more counts. The chain has TRBV7-9 and TRBJ1-2; D gene unclear. CDR1 is SEHNR and CDR2 is FQNEAQ in the germline V gene (reference sequence). The V end was cut by 1 base, the J end by 1 base, with 7 bases between. CDR3 length: 14 residues. The CDR3 DNA is TGTGCCAGCAGCTTAGTGGCGGGTAACTATGGCTACACCTTC. It specifies CASSLVAGNYGYTF. The whole variable domain, remainder taken from reference TRBV7-9 and TRBJ1-2, is DTGVSQNPRHKITKRGQNVTFRCDPISEHNRLYWYRQTLGQGPEFLTYFQNEAQLEKSRLLSDRFSAERPKGSFSTLEIQRTEQGDSAMYLCASSLVAGNYGYTFGSGTRLTVV.

The chain is built from TRBV7-3 and TRBJ2-1; D may be TRBD1 (5 bases). CDR1 SGHTA and CDR2 FQGTGA come from the germline V gene. V lost 1 base to trimming and J lost 1 base, with 11 bases between them. This CDR3 is 16 amino acids long. The CDR3, as DNA: TGTGCCAGCAGCTTAATTTATGGGGCATCCTACAATGAGCAGTTCTTC. It yields the protein CASSLIYGASYNEQFF.

The chain employs TRBV5-1 and TRBJ2-7; 11 nucleotides match TRBD1. V lost 0 bases and J lost 4; bases outside the gene matches: 6. CDR3 length: 16 amino acids. The germline gives CDR1 SGHRS, CDR2 YFSETQ. The CDR3 bases are TGCGCCAGCAGCTTGGCCTCGGGACAGGGGGGTTACGAGCAGTACTTC. Its translation is CASSLASGQGGYEQYF.

In this sample, this clonotype turned up a few times. V is TRBV12-3 or TRBV12-4 and J is TRBJ2-7; D is undetermined. Trimming took 4 bases from V and 7 from J, leaving 8 bases between them. The length of the CDR3 is 11 residues. The CDR3 DNA follows: TGTGCCAGCAGTTCGTCCCTGGAGCAGTACTTC. Translation: CASSSSLEQYF.

This clonotype appeared a few times. This chain joins TRBV6-5 and TRBJ2-1, with 10 bases lining up with TRBD1. CDR3 length: 16 amino acids. The V segment lost 0 bases and the J segment 4 bases; nucleotides outside the gene matches: 3. Per the germline V gene, CDR1 is MNHEY and CDR2 is SVGAGI. CDR3 sequence reads: CASSYSRDRGYNEQFF. CDR3 nucleotides: TGTGCCAGCAGTTACTCACGGGACAGGGGATACAATGAGCAGTTCTTC.

This chain links TRBV4-1 with TRBJ2-3, with TRBD2 matching 13 bases. The CDR3 covers 14 residues. Germline V gives CDR1 MGHRA, CDR2 YSYEKL. V lost 0 bases and J lost 14; bases outside the gene matches: 5. The CDR3 coding sequence is TGCGCCAGCAGCCAAGAACTAGCGGGGGGGTTTATGTATTTT. This gives the protein CASSQELAGGFMYF.

This clonotype appeared many times. This sequence joins TRBV29-1 and TRBJ2-7; D gene unclear. The V and J ends lost 4 bases and 5 bases respectively, with 12 bases between them. Germline V lookup: CDR1 SQVTM, CDR2 ANQGSEA. The CDR3 extends over 12 amino acids. CDR3 protein: CSVVTGWNEQYF. In nucleotides, the CDR3 is TGCAGCGTTGTGACGGGTTGGAACGAGCAGTACTTC.

This clonotype was counted many times. The genes are TRBV6-1 and TRBJ2-4, with 11 bases fitting TRBD1. The CDR3 sequence is 16 residues long. From germline, CDR1 is MNHNS and CDR2 SASEGT. V gave up 0 bases and J gave up 8 bases; unmatched junction bases: 6. The CDR3 spells CASSEALGQGGDIQYF. The DNA for the CDR3 is TGTGCCAGCAGTGAAGCTCTGGGACAGGGGGGGGACATTCAGTACTTC.